These T cell receptor beta chains were read from a single sample in a study of control samples from healthy donors and cancer patients. Sequencing was performed with immunoSEQ multiplex PCR; in TCRdb, only in-frame clones are kept and a portion is missing. The sample carries 160,000 or so clones, 90% to 95% recorded once. The specimen sequenced was blood. The receptors stem from a woman between 25 and 40 years old in good health. The CDR3 runs from the conserved cysteine through the conserved F or W. The order of the fields is J gene, D gene, V gene, clone size, CDR3 DNA, CDR3 protein. The D gene is left open where the match is weak. A clone size is listed for some rows: how often the clone was seen (once, few, many), or a class if it is expanded.

TRBJ1-5 | NA | TRBV19 | once | TGTGCCAGTAGTACCGGGGGGACTTATAGCAATCAGCCCCAGCATTTT | CASSTGGTYSNQPQHF
TRBJ2-5 | TRBD1 | TRBV24-1 | NA | TGTGCCACCAGCCCCTCCGGGACAGGGGTGGAGACCCAGTACTTC | CATSPSGTGVETQYF
TRBJ2-3 | NA | TRBV14 | NA | TGTGCCAGCAGTCCTGAGGCAGATACGCAGTATTTT | CASSPEADTQYF
TRBJ1-5 | NA | TRBV6-2/TRBV6-3 | NA | TGTGCCAGCAGTTACGGGGGACACCGCAATCAGCCCCAGCATTTT | CASSYGGHRNQPQHF
TRBJ1-5 | NA | TRBV6-6 | NA | TGTGCCAGCAGTTACGGGGAACAGCCCCAGCATTTT | CASSYGEQPQHF
TRBJ1-6 | NA | TRBV5-1 | NA | TGCGCCAGCAGCTTAGGCGGTAATTCACCCCTCCACTTT | CASSLGGNSPLHF
TRBJ1-5 | NA | TRBV4-1 | NA | TGCGCCAGCAGCCAAGTGACAGGTAGCAATCAGCCCCAGCATTTT | CASSQVTGSNQPQHF
TRBJ1-1 | NA | TRBV28 | NA | TGTGCCAGCAGCGATTCGGGACTCTCGAGGGACACTGAAGCTTTCTTT | CASSDSGLSRDTEAFF
TRBJ2-3 | NA | TRBV6-2/TRBV6-3 | NA | TGTGCCAGCAGTTCGGCTGACGCAGATACGCAGTATTTT | CASSSADADTQYF
TRBJ2-1 | NA | TRBV10-3 | NA | TGTGCCATCAGTGCAGCGAATGAGCAGTTCTTC | CAISAANEQFF
TRBJ2-1 | NA | TRBV3-1/TRBV3-2 | NA | TGTGCCAGCAGCCAGGGACGATTAAGCTCCTACAATGAGCAGTTCTTC | CASSQGRLSSYNEQFF
TRBJ2-2 | NA | TRBV7-9 | NA | TGTGCCAGCAGTTCCCTAGAGGGGGTGAACACCGGGGAGCTGTTTTTT | CASSSLEGVNTGELFF
TRBJ2-3 | NA | TRBV19 | NA | TGTGCCAGTAGTAAGCGCACCACAGATACGCAGTATTTT | CASSKRTTDTQYF
TRBJ2-3 | NA | TRBV6-4 | NA | TGTGCCAGCAGTGACTCCGACGGGGCAGATACGCAGTATTTT | CASSDSDGADTQYF
TRBJ1-4 | NA | TRBV5-4 | NA | TGTGCCAGCAGCTTACAGGGCACTAATGAAAAACTGTTTTTT | CASSLQGTNEKLFF
TRBJ2-1 | TRBD1 | TRBV28 | NA | TGTGCCAGCAGTTTATTGGGGACAGGGCAAAATGAGCAGTTCTTC | CASSLLGTGQNEQFF
TRBJ1-1 | NA | TRBV5-6 | NA | TGTGCCAGCAGCTTGGCCAGGAACCAACTCATGAACACTGAAGCTTTCTTT | CASSLARNQLMNTEAFF
TRBJ2-5 | NA | TRBV24-1 | NA | TGTGCCACCAGTGAAGCCGGGAAACCGACCCAGTACTTC | CATSEAGKPTQYF
TRBJ2-3 | NA | TRBV30 | few | TGTGCCTGGAGGGCAATGGGGGCGGGAGAAACAGATACGCAGTATTTT | CAWRAMGAGETDTQYF
TRBJ1-2 | NA | TRBV11-2 | many | TGTGCCAGCAGCCCTCGGACAGCCACTCAAGGCTACACCTTC | CASSPRTATQGYTF
TRBJ2-3 | TRBD1 | TRBV5-8 | NA | TGTGCCAGCAGCTTCCCAGGGGGAGGCACAGATACGCAGTATTTT | CASSFPGGGTDTQYF
TRBJ1-2 | NA | TRBV3-1/TRBV3-2 | NA | TGTGCCAGCAGCCAACCTGGAGCCTATGGCTACACCTTC | CASSQPGAYGYTF
TRBJ2-1 | TRBD2 | TRBV7-9 | NA | TGTGCCAGCAGTACTCCCATGACTAGCGGGAGAAATGAGCAGTTCTTC | CASSTPMTSGRNEQFF
TRBJ2-7 | TRBD2 | TRBV24-1 | NA | TGTGCCACCAGTGAACCCGGGAGGGGGGACGAGCAGTACTTC | CATSEPGRGDEQYF
TRBJ2-5 | TRBD2 | TRBV7-9 | NA | TGTGCCAGCAGCTTTCTCAACAAAGGACTAGCGGGGCCTGTCGAGACCCAGTACTTC | CASSFLNKGLAGPVETQYF
TRBJ2-1 | NA | TRBV24-1 | NA | TGTGCCACCAGTGATTTCAGGGACAATGAGCAGTTCTTC | CATSDFRDNEQFF
TRBJ1-2 | NA | TRBV15 | NA | TGTGCCACCAGCAGAGATATAGGGGACTATGGCTACACCTTC | CATSRDIGDYGYTF
TRBJ1-4 | NA | TRBV28 | NA | TGTGCCAGCAGCGTTACTTACAATAATGAAAAACTGTTTTTT | CASSVTYNNEKLFF
TRBJ2-7 | TRBD2 | TRBV4-3 | once | TGCGCCAGCAGCCAAGGACTAGCGGGAGGGTACGAGCAGTACTTC | CASSQGLAGGYEQYF
TRBJ2-7 | NA | TRBV3-1/TRBV3-2 | once | TGTGCCAGCAGCCAAGAAGGGGGTTTGGTAGCGGCCGCGTACGAGCAGTACTTC | CASSQEGGLVAAAYEQYF
TRBJ1-2 | TRBD1 | TRBV23-1 | NA | TGCGCCAGCAGTAGACAGGGGCGCTACACCTTC | CASSRQGRYTF
TRBJ2-7 | TRBD2 | TRBV5-1 | NA | TGCGCCAGCAGCTTGGCCGGAGCGGGAGGCTACGAGCAGTACTTC | CASSLAGAGGYEQYF
TRBJ2-3 | NA | TRBV29-1 | NA | TGCAGCGTTCGAGAAGGGACTGGAGACACAGATACGCAGTATTTT | CSVREGTGDTDTQYF
TRBJ2-3 | TRBD2 | TRBV5-4 | NA | TGTGCCAGCAGTTCTTCCGGGGGAGGGAGGCTCACAGATACGCAGTATTTT | CASSSSGGGRLTDTQYF
TRBJ2-1 | NA | TRBV6-5 | NA | TGTGCCAGCAGTTACGAGACAGCCTCCTACAATGAGCAGTTCTTC | CASSYETASYNEQFF
TRBJ2-5 | NA | TRBV21-1 | NA | TGTGCCAGCAGCAAAGCCCCAGGGAGGGAGACCCAGTACTTC | CASSKAPGRETQYF
TRBJ1-5 | NA | TRBV28 | NA | TGTGCCAGCAGTTTTACGGGGTATAGCAATCAGCCCCAGCATTTT | CASSFTGYSNQPQHF
TRBJ2-3 | NA | TRBV28 | once | TGTGCCAGCAGTTTATGGATGACAGATAACGAGGATACGCAGTATTTT | CASSLWMTDNEDTQYF
TRBJ1-1 | TRBD1 | TRBV7-9 | NA | TGTGCCAGCAGCCCGTATATGGCCCCGACAGGGAAAATGAACACTGAAGCTTTCTTT | CASSPYMAPTGKMNTEAFF
TRBJ2-3 | NA | TRBV5-1 | NA | TGCGCCAGCAGCTTGGACAGGTTATCAGATACGCAGTATTTT | CASSLDRLSDTQYF
TRBJ2-5 | TRBD2 | TRBV19 | NA | TGTGCCAGTACCCGACTAGCGGGAGAAGAGACCCAGTACTTC | CASTRLAGEETQYF
TRBJ1-4 | NA | TRBV27 | NA | TGTGCCAGCAGCGTTATGGCAGGCTCATATGAAAAACTGTTTTTT | CASSVMAGSYEKLFF
TRBJ2-1 | NA | TRBV7-7 | NA | TGTGCCAGCAGCTTAGGGGCCTATGAGCGCAATGAGCAGTTCTTC | CASSLGAYERNEQFF
TRBJ2-7 | NA | TRBV7-6 | few | TGTGCCAGCAGCTTAGGAGACTACGAGCAGTACTTC | CASSLGDYEQYF
TRBJ2-5 | TRBD1 | TRBV9 | NA | TGTGCCAGCAGCCCCCGGGACAGGGGATACCAAGAGACCCAGTACTTC | CASSPRDRGYQETQYF
TRBJ2-2 | NA | TRBV25-1 | NA | TGTGCCAGCAGTGAATCCCCCGGTGTGACCGGGGAGCTGTTTTTT | CASSESPGVTGELFF
TRBJ2-1 | NA | TRBV12-3/TRBV12-4 | NA | TGTGCCAGCAGGCAGGTCAATGAGCAGTTCTTC | CASRQVNEQFF
TRBJ1-5 | TRBD1 | TRBV6-5 | NA | TGTGCCAGCACTTGGACAGGGGACAATCAGCCCCAGCATTTT | CASTWTGDNQPQHF
TRBJ2-5 | TRBD1 | TRBV28 | NA | TGTGCCAGCAGTCCAGGGACAGGTGTACAAGAGACCCAGTACTTC | CASSPGTGVQETQYF
TRBJ1-5 | TRBD1 | TRBV30 | once | TGTGCCTGGAGTATGGGGGACAGGCTTTTGAAAGGTCAGCCCCAGCATTTT | CAWSMGDRLLKGQPQHF
TRBJ1-1 | NA | TRBV7-3 | NA | TGTGCCAGCAGCTTAAGGGCAATGGACGGTAACACTGAAGCTTTCTTT | CASSLRAMDGNTEAFF
TRBJ2-7 | NA | TRBV28 | NA | TGTGCCAGCAGCCCGCCTCCGGGCTCGGGGAGGAACGAGCAGTACTTC | CASSPPPGSGRNEQYF
TRBJ2-7 | NA | TRBV5-5 | NA | TGTGCCAGCAGCTTTCTAGGGGCCTACGAGCAGTACTTC | CASSFLGAYEQYF
TRBJ2-3 | NA | TRBV3-1/TRBV3-2 | NA | TGTGCCAGCAGCCAGGCGGGTAGCACAGATACGCAGTATTTT | CASSQAGSTDTQYF
TRBJ1-5 | NA | TRBV2 | NA | TGTGCCAGCACTGAACGCACAGGGATCAATCAGCCCCAGCATTTT | CASTERTGINQPQHF
TRBJ2-2 | NA | TRBV7-3 | once | TGTGCCAGCAGGGACAGGCGTGTAGCGGCCACCGGGGAGCTGTTTTTT | CASRDRRVAATGELFF
TRBJ2-7 | TRBD2 | TRBV28 | NA | TGTGCCAGCAGTTTGTTGTTCCCTAGCGGTTACTCCTACGAGCAGTACTTC | CASSLLFPSGYSYEQYF
TRBJ1-2 | NA | TRBV27 | NA | TGTGCCAGCAGTTTATCTCCGAATTTATATGGCTACACCTTC | CASSLSPNLYGYTF
TRBJ1-4 | NA | TRBV11-1 | NA | TGTGCCAGCAGCTTAGTCGGGGAAAAACTGTTTTTT | CASSLVGEKLFF
TRBJ2-7 | NA | TRBV27 | once | TGTGCCAGCAGTTGGGGACGGGAGCAGTACTTC | CASSWGREQYF